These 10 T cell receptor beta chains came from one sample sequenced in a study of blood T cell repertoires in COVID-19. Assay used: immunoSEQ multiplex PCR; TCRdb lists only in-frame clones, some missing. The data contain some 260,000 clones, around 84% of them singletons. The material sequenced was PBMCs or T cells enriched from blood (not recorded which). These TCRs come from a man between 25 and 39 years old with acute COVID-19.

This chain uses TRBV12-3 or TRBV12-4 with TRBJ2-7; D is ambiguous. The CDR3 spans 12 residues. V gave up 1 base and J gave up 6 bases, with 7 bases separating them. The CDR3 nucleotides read TGTGCCAGCAGTTTAGATCCCGGCGAGCAGTACGTC. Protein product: CASSLDPGEQYV.

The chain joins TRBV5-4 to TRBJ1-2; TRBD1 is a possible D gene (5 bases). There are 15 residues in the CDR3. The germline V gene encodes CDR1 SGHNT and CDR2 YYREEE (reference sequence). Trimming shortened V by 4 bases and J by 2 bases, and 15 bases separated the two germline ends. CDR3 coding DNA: TGTGCCAGCAGCCCGGGGTGGGGGGAAAACTATGGCTACACCTTC. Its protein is CASSPGWGENYGYTF.

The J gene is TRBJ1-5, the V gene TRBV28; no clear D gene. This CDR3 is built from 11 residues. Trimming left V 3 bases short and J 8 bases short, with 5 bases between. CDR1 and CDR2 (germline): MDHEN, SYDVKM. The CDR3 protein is CASSFREPQHF. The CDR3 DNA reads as TGTGCCAGCAGTTTTCGGGAGCCCCAGCATTTT. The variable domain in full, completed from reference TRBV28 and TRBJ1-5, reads DVKVTQSSRYLVKRTGEKVFLECVQDMDHENMFWYRQDPGLGLRLIYFSYDVKMKEKGDIPEGYSVSREKKERFSLILESASTNQTSMYLCASSFREPQHFGDGTRLSIL.

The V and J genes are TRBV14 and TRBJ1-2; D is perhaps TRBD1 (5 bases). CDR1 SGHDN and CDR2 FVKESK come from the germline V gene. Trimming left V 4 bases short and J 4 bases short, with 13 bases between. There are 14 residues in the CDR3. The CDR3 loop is CASSRNWRGYGYTF. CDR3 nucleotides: TGTGCCAGCAGCCGTAATTGGAGGGGCTATGGCTACACCTTC. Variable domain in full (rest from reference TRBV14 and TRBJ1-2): EAGVTQFPSHSVIEKGQTVTLRCDPISGHDNLYWYRRVMGKEIKFLLHFVKESKQDESGMPNNRFLAERTGGTYSTLKVQPAELEDSGVYFCASSRNWRGYGYTFGSGTRLTVV.

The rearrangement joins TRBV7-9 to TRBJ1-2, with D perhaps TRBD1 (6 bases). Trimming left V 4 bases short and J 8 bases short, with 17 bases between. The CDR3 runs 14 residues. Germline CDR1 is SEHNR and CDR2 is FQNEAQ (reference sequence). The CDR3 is CASSSWTDSSGYTF. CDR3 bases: TGTGCCAGCAGCTCTTGGACGGACAGCTCCGGCTACACCTTC.

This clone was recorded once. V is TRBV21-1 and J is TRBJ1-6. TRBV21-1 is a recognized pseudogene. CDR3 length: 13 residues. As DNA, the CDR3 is TGTGCCACCGCAGCCGGAGAGCTTTCTCCCCTCCACTTT. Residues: CATAAGELSPLHF.

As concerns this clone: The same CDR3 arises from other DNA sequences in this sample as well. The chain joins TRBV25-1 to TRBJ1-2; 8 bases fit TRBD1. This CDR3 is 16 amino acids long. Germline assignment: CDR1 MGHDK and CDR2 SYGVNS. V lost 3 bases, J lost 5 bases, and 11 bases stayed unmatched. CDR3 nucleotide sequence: TGTGCCAGCAGTGATAGTCTGGGGACAGGTCCTTATGGCTACACCTTC. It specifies CASSDSLGTGPYGYTF.

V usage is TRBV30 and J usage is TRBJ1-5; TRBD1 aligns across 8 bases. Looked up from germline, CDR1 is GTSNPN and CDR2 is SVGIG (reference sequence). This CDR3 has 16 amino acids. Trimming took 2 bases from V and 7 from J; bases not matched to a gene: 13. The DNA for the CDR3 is TGTGCCTGGAGTCCCGTAGGGACAGGTCAAGGGCAGCCCCAGCATTTT. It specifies CAWSPVGTGQGQPQHF.

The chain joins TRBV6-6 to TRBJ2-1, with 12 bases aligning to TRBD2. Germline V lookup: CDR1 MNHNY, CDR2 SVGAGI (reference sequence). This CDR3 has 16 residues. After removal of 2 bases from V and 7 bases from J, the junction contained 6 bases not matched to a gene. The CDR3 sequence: CASSYLGTSGQNEQFF. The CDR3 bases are TGTGCCAGCAGTTACCTCGGGACTAGCGGGCAAAATGAGCAGTTCTTC.

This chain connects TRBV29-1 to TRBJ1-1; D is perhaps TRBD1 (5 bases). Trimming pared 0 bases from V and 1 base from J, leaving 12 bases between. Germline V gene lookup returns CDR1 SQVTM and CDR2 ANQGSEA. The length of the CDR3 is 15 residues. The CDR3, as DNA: TGCAGCGTTGAAGATGGGGCAGGGCGGAACACTGAAGCTTTCTTT. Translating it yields CSVEDGAGRNTEAFF.